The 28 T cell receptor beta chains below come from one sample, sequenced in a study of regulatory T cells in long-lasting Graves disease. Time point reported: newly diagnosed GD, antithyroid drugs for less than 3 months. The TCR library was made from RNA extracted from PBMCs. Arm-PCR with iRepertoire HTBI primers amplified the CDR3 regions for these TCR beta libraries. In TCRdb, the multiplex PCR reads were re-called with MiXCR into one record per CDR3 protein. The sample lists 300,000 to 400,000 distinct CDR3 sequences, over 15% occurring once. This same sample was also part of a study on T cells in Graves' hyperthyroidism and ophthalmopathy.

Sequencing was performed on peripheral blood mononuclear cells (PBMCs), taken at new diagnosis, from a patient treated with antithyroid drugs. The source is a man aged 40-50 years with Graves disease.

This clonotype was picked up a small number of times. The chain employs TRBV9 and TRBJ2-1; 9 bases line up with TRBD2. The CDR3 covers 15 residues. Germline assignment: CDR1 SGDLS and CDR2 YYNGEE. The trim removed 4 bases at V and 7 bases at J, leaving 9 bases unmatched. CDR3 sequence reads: CASSSSGAEANEQFF. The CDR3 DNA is TGTGCCAGCAGCTCTAGCGGGGCCGAGGCGAATGAGCAGTTCTTC.

For the CDR3, the DNA is TGTGCCAGCAGCCAACCCACAGGGGAATCGGAGGCCCAGTACTTC. This codes for CASSQPTGESEAQYF. The chain recombines TRBV7-2 with TRBJ2-5; 7 positions agree with TRBD1. Trimming took 5 bases from V and 9 from J; bases not matched to a gene: 15. The CDR3 consists of 15 residues. The germline CDR1 and CDR2 sequences are SGHTA and FQGNSA.

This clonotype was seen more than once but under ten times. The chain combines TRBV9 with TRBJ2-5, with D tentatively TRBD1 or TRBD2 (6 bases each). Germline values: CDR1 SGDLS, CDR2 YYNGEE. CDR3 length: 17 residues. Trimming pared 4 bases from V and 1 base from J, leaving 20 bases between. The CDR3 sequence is CASSRGAVWGAQETQYF. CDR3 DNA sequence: TGTGCCAGCAGCCGAGGGGCCGTTTGGGGGGCCCAAGAGACCCAGTACTTC. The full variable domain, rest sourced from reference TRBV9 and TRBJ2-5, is DSGVTQTPKHLITATGQRVTLRCSPRSGDLSVYWYQQSLDQGLQFLIQYYNGEERAKGNILERFSAQQFPDLHSELNLSSLELGDSALYFCASSRGAVWGAQETQYFGPGTRLLVL.

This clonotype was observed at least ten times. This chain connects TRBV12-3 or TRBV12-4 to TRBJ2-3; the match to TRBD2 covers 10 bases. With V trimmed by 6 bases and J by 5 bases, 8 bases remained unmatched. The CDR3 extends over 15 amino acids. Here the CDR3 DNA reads TGTGCCAGCAGCGTTAGCGGGGGGCCGGGAGATACGCAGTATTTT. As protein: CASSVSGGPGDTQYF.

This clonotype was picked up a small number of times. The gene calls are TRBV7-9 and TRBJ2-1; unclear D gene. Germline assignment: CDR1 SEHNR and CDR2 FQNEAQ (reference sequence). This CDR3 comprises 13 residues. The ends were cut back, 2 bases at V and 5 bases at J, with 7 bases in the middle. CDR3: CASSLPTHNEQFF. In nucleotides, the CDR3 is TGTGCCAGCAGCTTACCCACTCACAATGAGCAGTTCTTC.

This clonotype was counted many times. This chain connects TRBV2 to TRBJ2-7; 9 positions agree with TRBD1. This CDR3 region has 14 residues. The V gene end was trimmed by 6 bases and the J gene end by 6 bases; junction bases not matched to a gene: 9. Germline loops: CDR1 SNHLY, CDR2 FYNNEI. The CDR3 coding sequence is TGTGCCAGCAGATACAGGGGGCTCTTGCGCGAGCAGTACTTC. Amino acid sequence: CASRYRGLLREQYF. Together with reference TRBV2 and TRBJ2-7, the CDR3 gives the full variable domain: EPEVTQTPSHQVTQMGQEVILRCVPISNHLYFYWYRQILGQKVEFLVSFYNNEISEKSEIFDDQFSVERPDGSNFTLKIRSTKLEDSAMYFCASRYRGLLREQYFGPGTRLTVT.

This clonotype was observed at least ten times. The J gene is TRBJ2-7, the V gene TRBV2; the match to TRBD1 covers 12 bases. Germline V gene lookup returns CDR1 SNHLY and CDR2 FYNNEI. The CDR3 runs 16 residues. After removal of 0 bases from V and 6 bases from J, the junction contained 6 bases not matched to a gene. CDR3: CASSEALRDRGPEQYF. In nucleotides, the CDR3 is TGTGCCAGCAGTGAAGCGCTTCGGGACAGGGGGCCCGAGCAGTACTTC.

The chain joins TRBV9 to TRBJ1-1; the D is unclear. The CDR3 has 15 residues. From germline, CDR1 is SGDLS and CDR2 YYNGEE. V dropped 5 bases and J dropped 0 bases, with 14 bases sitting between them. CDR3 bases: TGTGCCAGCAGTAAGGAGGGAAGTTTGAACACTGAAGCTTTCTTT. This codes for CASSKEGSLNTEAFF.

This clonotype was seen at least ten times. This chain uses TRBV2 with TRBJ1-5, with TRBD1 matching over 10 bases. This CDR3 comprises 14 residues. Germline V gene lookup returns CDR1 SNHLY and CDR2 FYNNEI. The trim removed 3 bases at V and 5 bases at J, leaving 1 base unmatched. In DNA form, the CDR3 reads TGTGCCAGCAGTGAGACAGGGGGCCATCAGCCCCAGCATTTT. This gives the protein CASSETGGHQPQHF.

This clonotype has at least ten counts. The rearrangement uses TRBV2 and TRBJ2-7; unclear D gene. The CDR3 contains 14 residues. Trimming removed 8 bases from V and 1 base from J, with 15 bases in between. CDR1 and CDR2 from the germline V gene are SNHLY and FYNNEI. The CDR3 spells CASCRFLGSYEQYF. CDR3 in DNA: TGTGCCAGCTGTCGGTTCCTCGGGTCCTACGAGCAGTACTTC.

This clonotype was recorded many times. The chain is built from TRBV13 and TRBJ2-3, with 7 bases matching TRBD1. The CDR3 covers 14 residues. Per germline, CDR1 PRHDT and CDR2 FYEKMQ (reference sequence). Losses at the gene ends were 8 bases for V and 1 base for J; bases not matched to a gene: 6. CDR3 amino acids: CASGRQGGTDTQYF. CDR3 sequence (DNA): TGTGCCAGCGGGCGGCAGGGGGGCACAGATACGCAGTATTTT. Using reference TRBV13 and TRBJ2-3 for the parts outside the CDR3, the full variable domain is AAGVIQSPRHLIKEKRETATLKCYPIPRHDTVYWYQQGPGQDPQFLISFYEKMQSDKGSIPDRFSAQQFSDYHSELNMSSLELGDSALYFCASGRQGGTDTQYFGPGTRLTVL.

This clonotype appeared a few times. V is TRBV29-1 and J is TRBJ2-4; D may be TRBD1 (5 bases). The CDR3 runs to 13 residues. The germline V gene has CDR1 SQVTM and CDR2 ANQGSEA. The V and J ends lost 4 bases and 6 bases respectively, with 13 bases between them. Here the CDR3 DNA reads TGCAGCGTTGGTGGGGCGATCGGAAACATTCAGTACTTC. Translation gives CSVGGAIGNIQYF.

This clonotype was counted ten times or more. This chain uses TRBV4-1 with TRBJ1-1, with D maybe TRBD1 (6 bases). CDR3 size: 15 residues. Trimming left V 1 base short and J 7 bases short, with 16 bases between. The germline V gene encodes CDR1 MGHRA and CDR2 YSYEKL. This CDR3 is CASSQGPGQGYEAFF. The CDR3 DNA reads TGCGCCAGCAGCCAAGGTCCGGGACAAGGATATGAAGCTTTCTTT.

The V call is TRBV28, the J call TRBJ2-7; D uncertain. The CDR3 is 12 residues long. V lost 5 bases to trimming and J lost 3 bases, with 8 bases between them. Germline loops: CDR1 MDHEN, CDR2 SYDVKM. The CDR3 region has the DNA TGTGCCAGCAGTACACATGGCTACGAGCAGTACTTC. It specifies CASSTHGYEQYF.

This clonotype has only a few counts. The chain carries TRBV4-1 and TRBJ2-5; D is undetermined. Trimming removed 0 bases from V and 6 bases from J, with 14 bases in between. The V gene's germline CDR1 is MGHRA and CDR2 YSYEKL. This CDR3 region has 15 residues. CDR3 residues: CASSQDTDPLQTQYF. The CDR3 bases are TGCGCCAGCAGCCAAGACACAGACCCTCTCCAGACCCAGTACTTC.

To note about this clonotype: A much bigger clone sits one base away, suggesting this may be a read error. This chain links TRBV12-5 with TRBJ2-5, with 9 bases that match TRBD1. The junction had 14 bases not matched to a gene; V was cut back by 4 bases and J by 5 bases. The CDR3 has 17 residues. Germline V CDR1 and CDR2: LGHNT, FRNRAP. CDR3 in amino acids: CASGSVLGQGGLETQYF. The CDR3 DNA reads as TGTGCTAGTGGTTCGGTACTGGGACAGGGTGGCTTGGAGACCCAGTACTTC.

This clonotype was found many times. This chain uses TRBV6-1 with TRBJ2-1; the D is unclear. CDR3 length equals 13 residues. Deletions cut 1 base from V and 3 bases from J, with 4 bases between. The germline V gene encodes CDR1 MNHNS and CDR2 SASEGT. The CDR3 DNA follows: TGTGCCAGCAGTGAAGACATCTACAATGAGCAGTTCTTC. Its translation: CASSEDIYNEQFF.

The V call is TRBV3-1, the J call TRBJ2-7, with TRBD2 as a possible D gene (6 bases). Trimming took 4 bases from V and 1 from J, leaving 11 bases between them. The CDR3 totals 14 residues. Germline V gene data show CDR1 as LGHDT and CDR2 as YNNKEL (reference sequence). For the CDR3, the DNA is TGTGCCAGCAGCCCGGGGGTGTGGTCCTACGAGCAGTACTTC. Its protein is CASSPGVWSYEQYF.

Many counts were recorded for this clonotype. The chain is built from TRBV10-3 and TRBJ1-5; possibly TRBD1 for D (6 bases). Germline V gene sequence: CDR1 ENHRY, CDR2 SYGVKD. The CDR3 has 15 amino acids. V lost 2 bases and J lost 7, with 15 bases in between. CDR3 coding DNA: TGTGCCATCAGTGAGAGGGGCAGGGGTGGCCAGCCCCAGCATTTT. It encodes CAISERGRGGQPQHF.

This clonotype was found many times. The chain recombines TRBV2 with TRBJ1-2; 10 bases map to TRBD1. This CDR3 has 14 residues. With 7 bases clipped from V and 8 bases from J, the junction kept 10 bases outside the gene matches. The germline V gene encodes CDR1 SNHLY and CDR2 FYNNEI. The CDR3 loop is CASNPLGQGSGYTF. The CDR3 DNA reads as TGTGCCAGCAACCCCTTGGGACAGGGGTCAGGCTACACCTTC.

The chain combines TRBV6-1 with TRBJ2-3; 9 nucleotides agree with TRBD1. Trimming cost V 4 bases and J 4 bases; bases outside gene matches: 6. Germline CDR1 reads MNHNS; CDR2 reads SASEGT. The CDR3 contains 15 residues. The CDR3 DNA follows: TGTGCCAGCAGTGCCGGACAGGGGCGAGCAGATACGCAGTATTTT. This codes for CASSAGQGRADTQYF.

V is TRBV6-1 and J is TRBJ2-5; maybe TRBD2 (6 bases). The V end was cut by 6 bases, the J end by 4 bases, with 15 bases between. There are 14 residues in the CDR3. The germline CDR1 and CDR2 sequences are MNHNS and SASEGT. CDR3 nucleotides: TGTGCCAGCAGCACGATTGGGGGGACAGAGACCCAGTACTTC. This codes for CASSTIGGTETQYF.

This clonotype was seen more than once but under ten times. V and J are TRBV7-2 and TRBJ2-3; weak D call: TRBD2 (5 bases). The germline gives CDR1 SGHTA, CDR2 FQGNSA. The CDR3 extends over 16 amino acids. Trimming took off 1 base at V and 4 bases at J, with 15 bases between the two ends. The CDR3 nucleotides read TGTGCCAGCAGCTTAGATTTAGAGGGTTTTTCAGATACGCAGTATTTT. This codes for CASSLDLEGFSDTQYF.

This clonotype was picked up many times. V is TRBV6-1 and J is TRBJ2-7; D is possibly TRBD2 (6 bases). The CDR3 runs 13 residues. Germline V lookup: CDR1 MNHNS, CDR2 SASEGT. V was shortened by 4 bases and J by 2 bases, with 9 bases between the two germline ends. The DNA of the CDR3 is TGTGCCAGCAGTGCCAGGGAGGCCTACGAGCAGTACTTC. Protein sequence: CASSAREAYEQYF.

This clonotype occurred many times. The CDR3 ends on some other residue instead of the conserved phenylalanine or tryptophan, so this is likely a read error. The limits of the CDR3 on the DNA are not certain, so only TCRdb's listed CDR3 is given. This chain's CDR3 is CASSEPGTLNL. The gene calls are TRBV2 and TRBJ1-4; TRBD1, the table's D call, was not compared with the DNA. A total of 11 residues make up the CDR3, ends included. The germline gives CDR1 SNHLY, CDR2 FYNNEI.

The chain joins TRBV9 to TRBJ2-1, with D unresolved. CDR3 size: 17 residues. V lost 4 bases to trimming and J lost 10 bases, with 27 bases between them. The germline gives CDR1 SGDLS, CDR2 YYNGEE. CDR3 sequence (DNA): TGTGCCAGCAGCCGGAAGACAATATTTTCTAGGGCAGGCGAGCAGTTCTTC. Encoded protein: CASSRKTIFSRAGEQFF.

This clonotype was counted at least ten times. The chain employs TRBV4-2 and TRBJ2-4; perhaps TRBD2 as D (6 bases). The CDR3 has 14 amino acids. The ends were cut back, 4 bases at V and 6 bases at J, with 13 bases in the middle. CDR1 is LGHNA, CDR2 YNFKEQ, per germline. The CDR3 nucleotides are TGTGCCAGCAGCCCCCAGGAGGGGAGAAACATTCAGTACTTC. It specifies CASSPQEGRNIQYF.

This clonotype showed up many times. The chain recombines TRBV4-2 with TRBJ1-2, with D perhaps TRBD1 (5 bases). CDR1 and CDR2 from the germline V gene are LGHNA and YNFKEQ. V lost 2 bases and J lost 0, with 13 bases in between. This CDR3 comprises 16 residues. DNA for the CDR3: TGTGCCAGCAGCCAACAAAAACAGGCCCCTAACTATGGCTACACCTTC. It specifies CASSQQKQAPNYGYTF.